This T cell receptor beta chain comes out of a study of regulatory T cells in long-lasting Graves disease. Arm-PCR of CDR3 regions and iRepertoire HTBI primers were used to build TCR beta libraries. TCRdb re-called the multiplex PCR reads through MiXCR, storing one row per CDR3 protein. The table records some 410,000 distinct CDR3 sequences, about a sixth of them present only once. Time point specified: newly diagnosed GD, antithyroid drugs for less than 3 months. PBMC-derived RNA was used for the TCR library. This CDR3 spans 15 amino acids. Germline V CDR1 and CDR2: LGHDT, YNNKEL (reference sequence). Trimming removed 4 bases at V and 0 bases at J, with 13 bases between. This clonotype was seen repeatedly, ten times or more. Its target is not known. Study-level results: A reduction in accuracy may have resulted from the small sample size.

Another study also made use of these data, one on T cells in Graves' hyperthyroidism and ophthalmopathy. In that study: Uncontrolled infection, other autoimmune disease, pregnancy or lactation excluded patients. Blood also carried most thyroid clonotypes expanded above 0.001.

This specimen consisted of peripheral blood mononuclear cells (PBMCs), obtained at new diagnosis, from a patient treated with antithyroid drugs. V and J are TRBV3-1 and TRBJ2-7; the D is unclear. This receptor was obtained from a woman aged 30 to 39 with Graves disease. CDR3 nucleotide sequence: TGTGCCAGCAGCCTTGGGATAGGTAGCTCCTACGAGCAGTACTTC. Its protein product is CASSLGIGSSYEQYF.